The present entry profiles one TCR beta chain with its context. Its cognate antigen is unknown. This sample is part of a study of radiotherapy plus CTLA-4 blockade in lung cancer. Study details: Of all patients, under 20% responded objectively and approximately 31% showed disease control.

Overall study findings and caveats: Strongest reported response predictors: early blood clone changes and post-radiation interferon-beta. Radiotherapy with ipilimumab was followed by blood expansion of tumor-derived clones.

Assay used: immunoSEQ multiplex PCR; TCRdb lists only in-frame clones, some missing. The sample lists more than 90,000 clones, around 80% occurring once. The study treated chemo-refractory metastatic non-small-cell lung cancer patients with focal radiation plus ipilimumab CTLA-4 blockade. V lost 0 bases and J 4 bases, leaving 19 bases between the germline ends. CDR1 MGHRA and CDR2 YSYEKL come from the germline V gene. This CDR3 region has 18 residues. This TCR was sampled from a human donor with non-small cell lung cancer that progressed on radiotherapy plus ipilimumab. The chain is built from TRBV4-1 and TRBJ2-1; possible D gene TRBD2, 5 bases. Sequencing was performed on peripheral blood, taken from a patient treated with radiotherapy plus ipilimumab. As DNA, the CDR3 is TGCGCCAGCAGCCAAGACCCTCCCTCGGGAAGAGGGTACAATGAGCAGTTCTTC. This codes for CASSQDPPSGRGYNEQFF.